This entry features one T cell receptor beta chain sequence. Other DNA sequences within the sample encode an identical CDR3. The entry originates in a study of blood T cell repertoires in COVID-19. Overall study: Material from acute and convalescent COVID-19 was sourced from the United States, Italy and Spain. T cells, B-cell-depleted T cells, or PBMCs supplied cDNA or gDNA.

Source study methods: Amplified reference gene primers provided the basis for estimating nucleated cell counts. Repertoires were generated with immunoSEQ multiplex PCR, while TCRdb's copy carries only in-frame clones and drops some. V and J calls and clone size are as listed in that table; D and trimming were resolved from the DNA. The table has nearly 110,000 clones, 80% to 85% seen once. This CDR3 is built from 13 residues. CDR1 is LNHDA and CDR2 is SQIVND in the germline V gene (reference sequence). After removal of 4 bases from V and 7 bases from J, the junction contained 4 bases not matched to a gene.

Sequencing was done on a sample of peripheral blood. The origin of this receptor is a man between 65 and 80 years old with acute or convalescent COVID-19. This chain uses TRBV19 with TRBJ1-5, with 7 bases lining up with TRBD1. The CDR3 region has the DNA TGTGCCAGTAGTACAGGGGGAGGCCAGCCCCAGCATTTT. Protein sequence: CASSTGGGQPQHF. The whole variable domain, filled in from reference TRBV19 and TRBJ1-5, reads DGGITQSPKYLFRKEGQNVTLSCEQNLNHDAMYWYRQDPGQGLRLIYYSQIVNDFQKGDIAEGYSVSREKKESFPLTVTSAQKNPTAFYLCASSTGGGQPQHFGDGTRLSIL.